This TCR beta chain was observed in a study of cytomegalovirus exposure and HLA in healthy donors. The CDR3 extends over 14 amino acids. J was trimmed by 3 bases and V by 8 bases; bases with no gene match: 1. Germline CDR1 is SNHLY and CDR2 is FYNNEI. Participants comprised healthy donors of bone marrow. The primer mix had 60 Vbeta and 13 Jbeta primers. Libraries were prepared by immunoSEQ multiplex PCR; TCRdb keeps only in-frame clonotypes and omits some of them. Altogether some 140,000 clones are present, approximately 85% being singletons, with the ten largest covering about 7%. The source material was PBMCs. The V gene is TRBV2, the J gene TRBJ2-3, with 14 bases lining up with TRBD2. This receptor was obtained from a woman aged 25 to 45 in good health and CMV-seropositive. In DNA form, the CDR3 reads TGTGCCAGCTGGACTAGCGGGGGGACAGATACGCAGTATTTT. As protein: CASWTSGGTDTQYF.